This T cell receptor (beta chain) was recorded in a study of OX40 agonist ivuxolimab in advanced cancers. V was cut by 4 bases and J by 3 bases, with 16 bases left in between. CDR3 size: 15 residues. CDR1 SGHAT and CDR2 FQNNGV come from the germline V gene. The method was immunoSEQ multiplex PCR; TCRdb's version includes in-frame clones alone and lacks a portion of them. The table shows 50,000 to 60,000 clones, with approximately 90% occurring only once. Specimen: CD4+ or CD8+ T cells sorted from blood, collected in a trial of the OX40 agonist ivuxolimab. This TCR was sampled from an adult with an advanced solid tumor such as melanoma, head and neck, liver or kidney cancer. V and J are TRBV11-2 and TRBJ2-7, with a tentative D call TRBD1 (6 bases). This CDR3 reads CASSSPAQGIYEQYF. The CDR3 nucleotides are TGTGCCAGCAGCTCCCCGGCACAGGGTATCTACGAGCAGTACTTC.